The 11 T cell receptor beta chains listed next were all sequenced from one sample in a study of CD8 T cells in ankylosing spondylitis. TCRdb redid the calling of the 5' RACE reads with MiXCR, one entry per CDR3 protein. The sample includes under 55,000 distinct CDR3 sequences, 6.5% to 8% seen only once; the top ten take roughly 8%. Sequencing was done on a sample of blood, either unsorted or a sorted T cell fraction (not recorded which). The receptor set was obtained from a female donor with ankylosing spondylitis or in good health (not recorded which).

V gene TRBV10-3 combines with J gene TRBJ2-2, with TRBD1 as a possible D gene (6 bases). Germline V gene sequence: CDR1 ENHRY, CDR2 SYGVKD. The V gene lost 3 bases and the J gene lost 5 bases, with 16 bases spanning the gap. CDR3 length: 16 residues. The CDR3: CAISDETPDRTGELFF. CDR3 coding DNA: TGTGCCATCAGTGACGAGACCCCGGACAGAACCGGGGAGCTGTTTTTT.

The chain recombines TRBV2 with TRBJ2-7; D may match TRBD1 or TRBD2 (5 bases each). The CDR3 is 12 amino acids. The V gene lost 5 bases and the J gene lost 6 bases, with 11 bases spanning the gap. Germline values: CDR1 SNHLY, CDR2 FYNNEI. For the CDR3, the DNA is TGTGCCAGCAGTAGAGAGGGGATCGAGCAGTACGTC. It yields the protein CASSREGIEQYV.

This clonotype was detected ten times or more. V is TRBV6-2 or TRBV6-3 and J is TRBJ2-2; D unclear. Germline loops: CDR1 MNHEY, CDR2 SVGEGT. This CDR3 has 14 amino acids. The V and J ends lost 5 bases and 6 bases respectively, with 13 bases between them. This CDR3 reads CASSGQIGPGELFF. Written as DNA, the CDR3 is TGTGCCAGCAGTGGCCAAATTGGGCCCGGGGAGCTGTTTTTT.

At least ten counts were recorded for this clonotype. This chain connects TRBV29-1 to TRBJ1-5; no definite D call. The CDR3 has 13 amino acids. Germline lookup yields CDR1 SQVTM and CDR2 ANQGSEA. Trimming took off 7 bases at V and 2 bases at J, with 12 bases between the two ends. The CDR3 loop is CSASLGGNQPQHF. The CDR3 DNA reads TGCAGCGCCTCCCTTGGGGGCAATCAGCCCCAGCATTTT.

In this sample, this clonotype turned up many times. The V call is TRBV28, the J call TRBJ2-7, with unresolved D. V shed 5 bases and J shed 2 bases, with 13 bases lying between them. The CDR3 loop spans 14 amino acids. Germline assignment: CDR1 MDHEN and CDR2 SYDVKM. DNA for the CDR3: TGTGCCAGCAGTGCGTACGGATGGACCTACGAGCAGTACGTC. This codes for CASSAYGWTYEQYV.

The sample holds many counts of this clonotype. The V call is TRBV5-1, the J call TRBJ2-5; D is ambiguous. CDR1 is SGHRS and CDR2 is YFSETQ in the germline V gene. Between the trimmed V and J ends, which lost 2 bases and 5 bases, there was a span of 7 bases. The CDR3 has 12 residues. The DNA for the CDR3 is TGCGCCAGCAGCTTACACCTGGAGACCCAGTACTTC. Translated: CASSLHLETQYF.

This clonotype was observed at least ten times. This rearrangement joins TRBV29-1 to TRBJ2-7, with D possibly being TRBD1 (5 bases). The CDR3 has 12 residues. The V end lost 3 bases, the J end lost 5 bases, and 11 bases lay between the germline ends. CDR1 is SQVTM and CDR2 is ANQGSEA in the germline V gene. DNA of the CDR3: TGCAGCGTTGATACAGGAGAAGACGAGCAGTACTTC. This sequence encodes CSVDTGEDEQYF.

J is TRBJ2-5 and V is TRBV11-2; D gene unclear. Germline V gene data show CDR1 as SGHAT and CDR2 as FQNNGV. The V end lost 0 bases, the J end lost 1 base, and 12 bases lay between the germline ends. The CDR3 covers 16 residues. CDR3 sequence: CASSLDVRLGQETQYF. CDR3 DNA: TGTGCCAGCAGCTTAGATGTGAGACTGGGCCAAGAGACCCAGTACTTC.

In its sample, this clonotype was seen many times. This sequence joins TRBV5-1 and TRBJ2-7; D remains unclear. Germline V CDR1 and CDR2: SGHRS, YFSETQ. CDR3 length: 12 residues. V lost 0 bases, J lost 6 bases, and 7 bases lay in between. The CDR3 spells CASSLDRVEQYF. The CDR3 bases are TGCGCCAGCAGCTTGGATCGAGTCGAGCAGTACTTC. The full variable domain, in which reference TRBV5-1 and TRBJ2-7 provide the parts outside the CDR3, is KAGVTQTPRYLIKTRGQQVTLSCSPISGHRSVSWYQQTPGQGLQFLFEYFSETQRNKGNFPGRFSGRQFSNSRSEMNVSTLELGDSALYLCASSLDRVEQYFGPGTRLTVT.

The sample holds many counts of this clonotype. V gene TRBV6-2 or TRBV6-3 combines with J gene TRBJ1-1; maybe TRBD1 (5 bases). Trimming took off 2 bases at V and 4 bases at J, with 32 bases between the two ends. This CDR3 comprises 21 residues. CDR1 is MNHEY, CDR2 SVGEGT, per germline. The CDR3 sequence is CASSYGFHTHLGGAVRTEAFF. CDR3 nucleotide sequence: TGTGCCAGCAGTTACGGATTCCACACCCACCTGGGGGGAGCTGTTCGCACTGAAGCTTTCTTT.

The table lists this clonotype with many counts. This chain links TRBV6-2 or TRBV6-3 with TRBJ1-5; D uncertain. CDR1 is MNHEY, CDR2 SVGEGT, per germline. Trimming took 0 bases from V and 5 from J, leaving 8 bases between them. The CDR3 has 14 residues. CDR3 sequence: CASSYSDKYQPQHF. The CDR3 coding sequence is TGTGCCAGCAGTTACTCTGACAAATATCAGCCCCAGCATTTT.